Here is one TCR beta chain with its context. There is no known antigen for this receptor. No base qualities exist here, and no much larger clone lies one base off it. This entry belongs to a study of blood T cell repertoires in COVID-19 (TCRdb year 2020). Background on the whole study: Collaborator samples came from the United States, Italy and Spain and covered acute and convalescent phases of COVID-19. The material from the prospective study consisted of cDNA or gDNA derived from T cells, B-cell-depleted T cells, or PBMCs. Samples were obtained from the ongoing ImmuneRACE study (first 160 participants) and from 1,254 subjects provided by 6 global collaborators. Deeply sampled blood TCRbeta repertoires from subjects exposed to, actively infected with, or recovered from COVID-19 were included in the dataset. A de-identified subject ID, COVID-19 status, age in years and sex were almost always included in the sample metadata. HLA class I and class II types, where available, came from metadata supplied by the sample provider rather than from assay-based typing. The repertoires were released in a freely available public database intended as a resource for research on the immune response to SARS-CoV-2. Results the study describes overall, beyond this receptor: Clinical and demographic metadata were provided uncurated, with the amount varying by source and participant.

TCRbeta CDR3 regions were amplified from genomic DNA by means of the immunoSEQ Assay, a bias-controlled multiplex PCR. From the authors' description of their analysis: The number of nucleated cells in each sample was estimated from the amplification of reference gene primers within the assay. To quantify the absolute abundance of each unique TCRbeta CDR3 rearrangement, sequence reads were collapsed and filtered. Productive Simpson clonality was computed per sample as the square root of Simpson's diversity index over productive rearrangements. What TCRdb holds here is the immuneACCESS table cut down to in-frame rearrangements. Part of the clones is not present; checked against another copy, under half of the missing clones reflect an unresolved V gene, and the others are unexplained. The V and J calls and the clone size are those of that table, but D and trimming were determined from the DNA. This sample comprises about 87,000 clones, 75% to 90% of them detected only once. The top ten clonotypes cover approximately 5.2% of the sample.

Each collaborating institution followed its own protocols to collect whole blood in K2EDTA tubes. For TCRbeta analysis, collaborator samples were shipped as frozen whole blood, as isolated PBMCs, or as DNA extracted from either sample type. This TCR derives from an elderly woman with active COVID-19. Specimen: peripheral blood.

The CDR3 is CATSRDGGQALGEQYF. The sequence in DNA is TGTGCCACCAGCAGAGATGGGGGACAGGCCCTAGGGGAGCAGTACTTC. Recombination linked TRBV15 to TRBJ2-7, and 8 junction bases match TRBD1. Taken from cysteine to phenylalanine, the CDR3 has 16 residues. Kept here is only the CDR3 DNA, which spans 48 bases and is read in frame from base 1. Taken from the germline V gene (reference sequence), the CDR1 and CDR2 loops are LNHNV and YYDKDF. Relative to germline, V is missing 0 bases and J is missing 7 bases, with 11 bases of the junction outside any gene match.